This T cell receptor beta chain was recovered during a study of blood T cell repertoires in COVID-19. Study at large: The analysed material was cDNA or gDNA that came from T cells, B-cell-depleted T cells, or PBMCs.

The authors' processing: Nucleated cell counts were estimated from reference gene primer amplification. Produced via immunoSEQ multiplex PCR; TCRdb's table is partial and in-frame only. V and J calls plus clone size are reproduced from that table; the DNA served to infer D and trimming. The repertoire holds 200,000 to 300,000 clones, with around 84% as singletons. This CDR3 region has 15 residues. CDR1 is KGHSH and CDR2 is LQKENI in the germline V gene. Unmatched junction bases numbered 6, after V lost 5 bases and J lost 4 bases. The clonotype was recovered from a man aged 35 to 55 who had recovered from COVID-19. The V and J genes are TRBV18 and TRBJ2-1, with 9 positions matching TRBD2. The sequenced material came from peripheral blood. Written as DNA, the CDR3 is TGTGCCAGCTCAATGCTAGCGGGGCATTACAATGAGCAGTTCTTC. It codes for CASSMLAGHYNEQFF. The full variable domain, in which reference TRBV18 and TRBJ2-1 provide the parts outside the CDR3, is NAGVMQNPRHLVRRRGQEARLRCSPMKGHSHVYWYRQLPEEGLKFMVYLQKENIIDESGMPKERFSAEFPKEGPSILRIQQVVRGDSAAYFCASSMLAGHYNEQFFGPGTRLTVL.